The text below deals with one TCR beta chain. The data belong to a study of PD-L1 blockade in urothelial cancer. The CDR3 spans 14 residues. Trimming stripped 4 bases from V and 7 bases from J, with 14 bases between. CDR1 is LGHNA and CDR2 is YSLEER in the germline V gene. Only in-frame clones appear in the TCRdb table, and some are missing; sequencing was by immunoSEQ multiplex PCR. The data contain around 66,000 clones, 85% to 90% of them singletons. Time point: peripheral blood 6 weeks after treatment start. This chain connects TRBV4-3 to TRBJ2-1, with unresolved D. The sequences come from PBMCs, collected around atezolizumab (anti-PD-L1) treatment. This TCR derives from a man aged 55 to 70 with urothelial cancer. The CDR3 here is CASSPLGPANEQFF. The CDR3 DNA reads as TGCGCCAGCAGCCCGCTTGGCCCAGCGAATGAGCAGTTCTTC.